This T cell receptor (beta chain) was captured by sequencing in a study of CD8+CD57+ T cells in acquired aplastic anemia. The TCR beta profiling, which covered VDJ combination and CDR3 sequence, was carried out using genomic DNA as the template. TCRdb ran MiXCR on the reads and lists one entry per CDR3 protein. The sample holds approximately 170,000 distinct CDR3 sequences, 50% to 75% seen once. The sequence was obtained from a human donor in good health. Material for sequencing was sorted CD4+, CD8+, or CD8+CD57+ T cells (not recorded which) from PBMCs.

CDR3 coding DNA: TGTGCCAGCAGCTTAAGAGGGACGATCACAGATACGCAGTATTTT. It is translated as CASSLRGTITDTQYF. This chain connects TRBV7-9 to TRBJ2-3, with D perhaps given as TRBD1 or TRBD2 (5 bases each). V lost 2 bases, J lost 2 bases, and 11 bases lay in between. The CDR3 totals 15 residues. Germline CDR1 is SEHNR and CDR2 is FQNEAQ (reference sequence).